This T cell receptor (beta chain) originates from a study of OX40 agonist ivuxolimab in advanced cancers. Study conclusions and caveats: The study did not work out the antigen specificity of the expanded peripheral T cells.

CDR3 length: 14 amino acids. CDR1 is LNHDA and CDR2 is SQIVND in the germline V gene (reference sequence). V shed 3 bases and J shed 0 bases, with 9 bases lying between them. As regards this clone: Its antigen is unknown.

Assay used: immunoSEQ multiplex PCR; TCRdb lists only in-frame clones, some missing. In the table there are tens of thousands of clones, approximately 78% of which are singletons. At cycle 4 day 1, cycle 7 day 1, and baseline, blood was sampled. The V and J genes are TRBV19 and TRBJ2-7; D is ambiguous. The receptor's source is an adult with an advanced solid tumor such as melanoma, head and neck, liver or kidney cancer. The source was CD4+ or CD8+ T cells sorted from blood, collected in a trial of the OX40 agonist ivuxolimab. The CDR3 loop is CASSILRGSYEQYF. The CDR3 coding sequence is TGTGCCAGTAGTATTTTGCGCGGCTCCTACGAGCAGTACTTC.